The next 17 T cell receptor beta chains were all read from a single sample in a study of blood T cell repertoires in COVID-19. This table comes from immunoSEQ multiplex PCR, and its TCRdb copy is limited to in-frame clones, with some not included. The table shows 55,000 to 70,000 clones, with roughly 92% occurring only once. Material: peripheral blood. Source of these receptors: a human donor in a cohort sampled during active COVID-19.

V is TRBV7-6 and J is TRBJ1-4; 8 bases are shared with TRBD1. Germline V lookup: CDR1 SGHVS, CDR2 FNYEAQ. The trim removed 7 bases at V and 4 bases at J, leaving 11 bases unmatched. The CDR3 covers 16 residues. The CDR3 sequence is CASTPNPGQGNEKLFF. The CDR3 DNA follows: TGTGCCAGCACTCCCAACCCCGGACAGGGTAATGAAAAACTGTTTTTT.

The chain recombines TRBV12-3 or TRBV12-4 with TRBJ1-2; no definite D call. The germline V and J ends were trimmed by 3 bases and 7 bases, with 9 bases remaining between them. There are 12 residues in the CDR3. The CDR3 protein is CASSLPGLGYTF. The CDR3 bases are TGTGCCAGCAGTTTGCCAGGACTTGGCTACACCTTC.

The J gene is TRBJ1-2, the V gene TRBV6-5, with TRBD1 matching over 9 bases. Germline CDR1 is MNHEY and CDR2 is SVGAGI. The CDR3 has 11 residues. V lost 6 bases to trimming and J lost 13 bases; unmatched junction nucleotides: 6. In DNA form, the CDR3 reads TGTGCCAGCAGCCGGGACAGGGTGCTCACCTTC. It is translated as CASSRDRVLTF.

The gene calls are TRBV7-9 and TRBJ1-1; D is perhaps TRBD1 (6 bases). CDR1 and CDR2 (germline): SEHNR, FQNEAQ (reference sequence). The CDR3 extends over 13 amino acids. Between the trimmed V and J ends, which lost 2 bases and 7 bases, there was a span of 11 bases. DNA of the CDR3: TGTGCCAGCAGCTTAAGGGGGTCTAATGAAGCTTTCTTT. The encoded protein is CASSLRGSNEAFF.

This chain joins TRBV4-3 and TRBJ2-2; D not certain. V gave up 2 bases and J gave up 8 bases, with 6 bases separating them. The CDR3 covers 12 residues. Germline-derived CDR1 and CDR2 are LGHNA and YSLEER. CDR3 sequence reads: CASSQLRGELFF. The CDR3 DNA sequence: TGCGCCAGCAGCCAATTGAGGGGGGAGCTGTTTTTT.

This clone was observed a few times. The chain uses TRBV7-9 and TRBJ2-7; maybe TRBD1 (6 bases). The V end was cut by 1 base, the J end by 3 bases, with 10 bases between. Germline CDR1 and CDR2: SEHNR and FQNEAQ (reference sequence). The CDR3 runs to 14 residues. The CDR3 DNA reads as TGTGCCAGCAGCTTAGGGACAGCCTACTACGAGCAGTACTTC. Amino acid sequence: CASSLGTAYYEQYF.

The chain combines TRBV28 with TRBJ2-3, with 9 bases that match TRBD2. Germline V gene sequence: CDR1 MDHEN, CDR2 SYDVKM. The V segment lost 4 bases and the J segment 3 bases; nucleotides outside the gene matches: 5. This CDR3 is built from 15 residues. CDR3 sequence (DNA): TGTGCCAGCAGTTCTGCGGGGGGGCAGACAGATACGCAGTATTTT. Translated: CASSSAGGQTDTQYF.

This chain connects TRBV14 to TRBJ2-3; no clear D. There are 17 residues in the CDR3. Germline-derived CDR1 and CDR2 are SGHDN and FVKESK. V gave up 3 bases and J gave up 0 bases, with 16 bases separating them. The CDR3 nucleotides read TGTGCCAGCAGCCACTCTTATACTGGGCCCAGCACAGATACGCAGTATTTT. This gives the protein CASSHSYTGPSTDTQYF.

The chain employs TRBV6-5 and TRBJ1-5; D is ambiguous. The germline V gene encodes CDR1 MNHEY and CDR2 SVGAGI. CDR3 size: 15 residues. V was shortened by 0 bases and J by 2 bases, with 8 bases between the two germline ends. For the CDR3, the DNA is TGTGCCAGCAGTTACTCGATCCAGGGCAATCAGCCCCAGCATTTT. Translated: CASSYSIQGNQPQHF.

This chain uses TRBV7-8 with TRBJ2-5; TRBD2 agrees at 10 bases. This CDR3 is built from 13 residues. In germline, CDR1 is SGHVS, CDR2 FQNEAQ. V lost 6 bases and J lost 5; bases outside the gene matches: 3. The CDR3 nucleotides read TGTGCCAGCAGTCTAGCGGGAGTTGAGACCCAGTACTTC. Its translation is CASSLAGVETQYF.

The J gene is TRBJ2-1, the V gene TRBV12-3 or TRBV12-4; D possibly corresponds to TRBD2 (5 bases). V lost 4 bases and J 13 bases, leaving 14 bases between the germline ends. The CDR3 is made up of 12 amino acids. The CDR3 bases are TGTGCCAGCAGTTCAGACGGGGTCCTCCAGTTCTTC. This encodes CASSSDGVLQFF.

This clone has only a few counts. The chain couples TRBV11-2 to TRBJ2-7; 8 bases fit TRBD1. Germline values: CDR1 SGHAT, CDR2 FQNNGV. V dropped 5 bases and J dropped 6; count of bases not matched to a gene: 6. The CDR3 is 13 residues long. The CDR3 DNA reads as TGTGCCAGCAGCCTAGGACAGGGCGTCGAGCAGTACTTC. Translated, it gives CASSLGQGVEQYF.

This chain links TRBV20-1 with TRBJ2-7, with 7 bases fitting TRBD1. Per the germline V gene, CDR1 is DFQATT and CDR2 is SNEGSKA (reference sequence). After removal of 4 bases from V and 2 bases from J, the junction contained 2 bases not matched to a gene. CDR3 length: 12 residues. Here the CDR3 DNA reads TGCAGTGCTAATGACAGGGCCTACGAGCAGTACTTC. This codes for CSANDRAYEQYF.

The J gene is TRBJ1-6, the V gene TRBV6-5; 8 bases are a match to TRBD1. V trimming: 4 bases; J trimming: 6 bases; junction bases outside the gene matches: 8. The CDR3 runs 16 residues. CDR1 is MNHEY and CDR2 is SVGAGI in the germline V gene. This CDR3 reads CASSSTRQGFNSPLHF. The CDR3 DNA sequence: TGTGCCAGCAGTTCAACAAGACAGGGGTTTAATTCACCCCTCCACTTT.

The J gene is TRBJ1-3, the V gene TRBV6-5; D uncertain. CDR1 is MNHEY and CDR2 is SVGAGI in the germline V gene. The CDR3 contains 12 residues. The V end lost 7 bases, the J end lost 4 bases, and 8 bases lay between the germline ends. The CDR3 region is CASMRVGNTIYF. The CDR3 DNA is TGTGCCAGCATGCGGGTCGGAAACACCATATATTTT.

Comments on this clone: Other nucleotide sequences in the sample specify the same CDR3. The rearrangement uses TRBV5-1 and TRBJ2-5; no reliable D call. The CDR3 has 14 amino acids. V was pared by 0 bases and J by 5 bases, with 11 bases between. CDR1 is SGHRS, CDR2 YFSETQ, per germline. The CDR3 region is CASSLEPGGETQYF. Here the CDR3 DNA reads TGCGCCAGCAGCTTGGAACCGGGTGGGGAGACCCAGTACTTC.

This chain uses TRBV12-3 or TRBV12-4 with TRBJ2-5; 8 bases are shared with TRBD1. V lost 5 bases and J lost 3; bases outside the gene matches: 2. CDR3 length: 13 amino acids. CDR3 DNA sequence: TGTGCCAGCAGTACGGACAGGGAAGAGACCCAGTACTTC. Translation: CASSTDREETQYF.